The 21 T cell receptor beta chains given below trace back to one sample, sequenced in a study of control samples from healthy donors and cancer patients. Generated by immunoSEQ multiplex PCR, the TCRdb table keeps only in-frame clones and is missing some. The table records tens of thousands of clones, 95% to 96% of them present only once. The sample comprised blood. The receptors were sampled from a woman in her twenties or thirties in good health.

The CDR3 bases are TGTGCCAGTAGTATGTTTGGATACGAGCAGTACTTC. This codes for CASSMFGYEQYF. The V call is TRBV19, the J call TRBJ2-7; D ambiguous. The V gene's germline CDR1 is LNHDA and CDR2 SQIVND (reference sequence). The CDR3 has 12 residues. The V end lost 3 bases, the J end lost 4 bases, and 7 bases lay between the germline ends.

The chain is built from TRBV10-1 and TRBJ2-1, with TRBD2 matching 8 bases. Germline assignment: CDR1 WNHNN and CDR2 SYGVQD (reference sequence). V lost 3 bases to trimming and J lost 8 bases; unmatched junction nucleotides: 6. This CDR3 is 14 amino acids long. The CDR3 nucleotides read TGCGCCAGCAGTGAACGGGAGGGTGGGGATGAGCAGTTCTTC. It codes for CASSEREGGDEQFF.

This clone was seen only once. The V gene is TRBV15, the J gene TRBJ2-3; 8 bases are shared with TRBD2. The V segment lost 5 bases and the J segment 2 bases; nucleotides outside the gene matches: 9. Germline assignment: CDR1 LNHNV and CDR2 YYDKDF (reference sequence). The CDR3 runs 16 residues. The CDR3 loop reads CATSRGGDLVTDTQYF. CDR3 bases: TGTGCCACCAGCCGGGGGGGGGACCTGGTCACAGATACGCAGTATTTT.

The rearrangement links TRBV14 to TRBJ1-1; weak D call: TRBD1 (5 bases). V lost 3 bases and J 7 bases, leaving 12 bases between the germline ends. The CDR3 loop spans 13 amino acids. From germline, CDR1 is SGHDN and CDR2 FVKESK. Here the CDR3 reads CASSHYRQNEAFF. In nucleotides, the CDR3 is TGTGCCAGCAGCCATTATAGACAGAATGAAGCTTTCTTT.

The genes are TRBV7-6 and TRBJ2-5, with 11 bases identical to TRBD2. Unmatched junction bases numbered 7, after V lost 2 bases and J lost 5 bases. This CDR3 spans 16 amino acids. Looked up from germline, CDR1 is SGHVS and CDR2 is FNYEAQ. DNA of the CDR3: TGTGCCAGCAGCTTAATAGCGGGAGGGCGCGGGGAGACCCAGTACTTC. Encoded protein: CASSLIAGGRGETQYF.

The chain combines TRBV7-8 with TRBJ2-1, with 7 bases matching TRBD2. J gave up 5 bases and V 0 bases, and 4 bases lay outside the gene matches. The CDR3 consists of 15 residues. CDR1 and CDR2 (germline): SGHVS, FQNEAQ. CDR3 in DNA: TGTGCCAGCAGCTTAGCCTCCCTAGCGGACAATGAGCAGTTCTTC. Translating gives CASSLASLADNEQFF.

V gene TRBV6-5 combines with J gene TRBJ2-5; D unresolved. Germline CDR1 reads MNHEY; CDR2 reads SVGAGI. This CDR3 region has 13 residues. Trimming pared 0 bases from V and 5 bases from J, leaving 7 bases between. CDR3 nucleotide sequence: TGTGCCAGCAGTTACTCGTACGGGGAGACCCAGTACTTC. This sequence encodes CASSYSYGETQYF.

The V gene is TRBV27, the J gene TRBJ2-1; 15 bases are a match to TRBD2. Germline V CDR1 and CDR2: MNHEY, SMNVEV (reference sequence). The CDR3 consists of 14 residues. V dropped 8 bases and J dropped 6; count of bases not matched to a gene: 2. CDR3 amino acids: CASGTSGRFNEQFF. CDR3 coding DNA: TGTGCCAGCGGGACTAGCGGGAGGTTCAATGAGCAGTTCTTC.

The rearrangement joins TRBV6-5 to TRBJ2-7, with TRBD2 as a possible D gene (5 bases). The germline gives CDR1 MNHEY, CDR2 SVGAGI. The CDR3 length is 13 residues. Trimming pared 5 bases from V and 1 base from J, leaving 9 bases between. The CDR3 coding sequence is TGTGCCAGCAGTCCCAGCGGATCCTACGAGCAGTACTTC. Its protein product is CASSPSGSYEQYF.

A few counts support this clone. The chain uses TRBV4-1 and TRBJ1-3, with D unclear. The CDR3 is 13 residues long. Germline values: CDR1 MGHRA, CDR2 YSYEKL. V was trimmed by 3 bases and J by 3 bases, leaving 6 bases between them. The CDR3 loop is CASSHPNGNTIYF. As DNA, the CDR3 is TGCGCCAGCAGCCACCCCAATGGAAACACCATATATTTT.

The CDR3 sequence: CASSPPGPNYGYTF. DNA of the CDR3: TGTGCCAGCAGTCCCCCAGGCCCTAACTATGGCTACACCTTC. The chain combines TRBV28 with TRBJ1-2; unclear D gene. Trimming cost V 5 bases and J 0 bases, with 10 bases left between them. Germline V gene lookup returns CDR1 MDHEN and CDR2 SYDVKM. The CDR3 is 14 amino acids.

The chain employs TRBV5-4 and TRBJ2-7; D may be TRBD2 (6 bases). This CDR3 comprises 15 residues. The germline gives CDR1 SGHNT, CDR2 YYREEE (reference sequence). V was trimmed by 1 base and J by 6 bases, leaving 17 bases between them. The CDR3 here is CASSLTRGSGVEQYF. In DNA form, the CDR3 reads TGTGCCAGCAGCTTGACTCGAGGATCGGGGGTCGAGCAGTACTTC.

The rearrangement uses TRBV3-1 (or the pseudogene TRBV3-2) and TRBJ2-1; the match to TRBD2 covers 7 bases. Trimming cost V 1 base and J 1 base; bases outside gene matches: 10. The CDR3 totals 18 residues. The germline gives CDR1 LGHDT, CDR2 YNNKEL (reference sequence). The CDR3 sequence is CASSQGASGTLSYNEQFF. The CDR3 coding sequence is TGTGCCAGCAGCCAAGGGGCGAGCGGGACCTTATCCTACAATGAGCAGTTCTTC.

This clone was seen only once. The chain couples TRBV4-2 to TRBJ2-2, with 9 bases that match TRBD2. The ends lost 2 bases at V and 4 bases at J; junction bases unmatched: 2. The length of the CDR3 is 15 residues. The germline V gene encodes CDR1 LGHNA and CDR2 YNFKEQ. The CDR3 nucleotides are TGTGCCAGCAGCCAAATAGCGGGGGCCACCGGGGAGCTGTTTTTT. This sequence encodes CASSQIAGATGELFF.

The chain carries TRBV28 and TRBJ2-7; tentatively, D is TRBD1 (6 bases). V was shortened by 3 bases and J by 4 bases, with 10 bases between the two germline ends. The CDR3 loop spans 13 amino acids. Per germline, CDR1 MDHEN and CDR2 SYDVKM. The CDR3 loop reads CASSFRTDYEQYF. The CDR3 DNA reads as TGTGCCAGCAGTTTCCGGACAGATTACGAGCAGTACTTC.

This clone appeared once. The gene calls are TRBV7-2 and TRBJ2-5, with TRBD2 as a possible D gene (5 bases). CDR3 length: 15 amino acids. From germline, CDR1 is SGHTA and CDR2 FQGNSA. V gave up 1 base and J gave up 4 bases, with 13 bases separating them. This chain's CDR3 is CASSLGRGEGETQYF. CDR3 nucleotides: TGTGCCAGCAGCTTAGGCCGGGGTGAGGGAGAGACCCAGTACTTC.

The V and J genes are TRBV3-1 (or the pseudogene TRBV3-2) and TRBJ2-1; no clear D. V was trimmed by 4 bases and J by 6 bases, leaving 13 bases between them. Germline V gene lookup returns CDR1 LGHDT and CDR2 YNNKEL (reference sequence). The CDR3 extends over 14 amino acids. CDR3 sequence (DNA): TGTGCCAGCAGCCTCAGAAACCAAATCAATGAGCAGTTCTTC. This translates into CASSLRNQINEQFF.

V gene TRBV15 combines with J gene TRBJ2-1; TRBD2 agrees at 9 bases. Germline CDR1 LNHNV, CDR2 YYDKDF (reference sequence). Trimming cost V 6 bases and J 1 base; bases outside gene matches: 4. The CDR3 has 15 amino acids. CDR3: CATRETSGSYNEQFF. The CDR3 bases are TGTGCCACCAGAGAGACTAGCGGTTCCTACAATGAGCAGTTCTTC.

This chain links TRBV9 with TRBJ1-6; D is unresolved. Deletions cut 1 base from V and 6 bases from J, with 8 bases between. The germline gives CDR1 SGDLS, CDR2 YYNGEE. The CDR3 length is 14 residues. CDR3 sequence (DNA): TGTGCCAGCAGCGTATCCGGGTCTAATTCACCCCTCCACTTT. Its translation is CASSVSGSNSPLHF.

The CDR3 coding sequence is TGTGCCACCGAGAGGGCGAACTACAATGAGCAGTTCTTC. The encoded protein is CATERANYNEQFF. This chain uses TRBV24-1 with TRBJ2-1; TRBD2 might be the D (5 bases). Germline CDR1 and CDR2: KGHDR and SFDVKD. Trimming took off 9 bases at V and 3 bases at J, with 11 bases between the two ends. The CDR3 extends over 13 amino acids.

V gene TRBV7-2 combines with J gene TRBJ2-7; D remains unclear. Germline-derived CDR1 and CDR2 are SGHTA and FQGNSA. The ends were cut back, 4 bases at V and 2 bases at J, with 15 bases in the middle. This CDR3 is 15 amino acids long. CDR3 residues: CASSSNPTPTYEQYF. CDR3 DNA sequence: TGTGCCAGCAGCTCAAACCCGACTCCCACCTACGAGCAGTACTTC. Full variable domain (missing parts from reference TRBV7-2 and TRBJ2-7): GAGVSQSPSNKVTEKGKDVELRCDPISGHTALYWYRQSLGQGLEFLIYFQGNSAPDKSGLPSDRFSAERTGGSVSTLTIQRTQQEDSAVYLCASSSNPTPTYEQYFGPGTRLTVT.